This T cell receptor beta chain was identified in a study of blood T cell repertoires in COVID-19. The CDR3 sequence is 17 residues long. Germline lookup yields CDR1 MNHEY and CDR2 SMNVEV (reference sequence). V was pared by 6 bases and J by 3 bases, with 9 bases of the junction left unmatched. TCRdb's copy holds only in-frame clones and misses some; the assay was immunoSEQ multiplex PCR. In the table there are 110,000 or so clones, 88% of which are singletons. The chain uses TRBV27 and TRBJ2-3, with 13 positions matching TRBD2. The specimen was peripheral blood. The TCR originated in a woman in her sixties or seventies who had recovered from COVID-19. The CDR3 sequence is CASSRPGLAGVTDTQYF. The CDR3 coding sequence is TGTGCCAGCAGCCGACCTGGACTAGCGGGAGTGACAGATACGCAGTATTTT.